The source of this TCR beta chain is a study of blood T cell repertoires in COVID-19. Turning to the study itself: The cDNA or gDNA used as material had been derived from T cells, B-cell-depleted T cells, or PBMCs.

This clone came up once. Germline CDR1 reads SGHVS; CDR2 reads FQNEAQ. Trimming removed 7 bases from V and 7 bases from J; junction bases left unmatched: 11. CDR3 length: 14 residues. Repertoires were generated with immunoSEQ multiplex PCR, while TCRdb's copy carries only in-frame clones and drops some. The sample lists roughly 370,000 clones, 85% to 90% seen once, with roughly 9.4% in the top ten. The chain carries TRBV7-8 and TRBJ2-5, with 8 bases that match TRBD2. The sequenced sample was PBMCs or T cells enriched from blood (not recorded which). The sequence was obtained from a woman aged 45-59 years who had recovered from COVID-19. CDR3 amino acids: CASIPGGTGWTQYF. The CDR3, as DNA: TGTGCCAGCATCCCGGGGGGGACCGGTTGGACCCAGTACTTC.